The 3 T cell receptor beta chains presented below share a single source sample, sequenced in a study of blood T cell repertoires in COVID-19. Sequencing was performed with immunoSEQ multiplex PCR; in TCRdb, only in-frame clones are kept and a portion is missing. The repertoire holds 250,000 to 400,000 clones, with approximately 81% as singletons. Specimen: PBMCs or T cells enriched from blood (not recorded which). These TCRs come from a woman younger than 45 who had been exposed to COVID-19.

The rearrangement uses TRBV2 and TRBJ1-3; D perhaps matches TRBD1 (5 bases). CDR1 is SNHLY, CDR2 FYNNEI, per germline. This CDR3 region has 12 residues. The ends were cut back, 3 bases at V and 9 bases at J, with 9 bases in the middle. The CDR3, as DNA: TGTGCCAGCAGTGACAGGGATTTCACCATATATTTT. Translating it yields CASSDRDFTIYF.

CDR3 residues: CASSPQGSEQPQHF. CDR3 in DNA: TGTGCCAGCTCACCTCAGGGATCGGAGCAGCCCCAGCATTTT. J is TRBJ1-5 and V is TRBV18; TRBD1 might be the D (5 bases). The CDR3 runs to 14 residues. Germline CDR1 and CDR2: KGHSH and LQKENI. V lost 3 bases and J lost 7, with 13 bases in between.

This clone was counted only a few times. CDR3 DNA sequence: TGTGCCTGGAGTTGGGCCCCCAATCAGCCCCAGCATTTT. Translation: CAWSWAPNQPQHF. This chain links TRBV30 with TRBJ1-5; no firm D call. Trimming removed 2 bases at V and 3 bases at J, with 8 bases between. Per germline, CDR1 GTSNPN and CDR2 SVGIG (reference sequence). This CDR3 spans 13 amino acids.